The present T cell receptor beta chain was sequenced within a study of T cell clusters in autoimmune cytopenias. TRB amplification used approximately 0.25 ug of peripheral blood genomic DNA. TRB was amplified by touch-down multiplex PCR, primer pools A and B combined. Using the multiplex PCR reads, TCRdb records one entry per CDR3 protein without DNA. The table lists roughly 6,200 distinct CDR3 sequences. A further study also used this sample, focusing on T cell repertoires in aging, cancer and after chemotherapy.

Material: peripheral blood. The receptor was derived from a human donor in good health.

This chain's CDR3 is CASSLEQDPSLHF. The V gene is TRBV5-1, the J gene TRBJ1-6; the D call of TRBD1 rests on TCRdb alone, since no DNA is present to check it. Germline values: CDR1 SGHRS, CDR2 YFSETQ. The CDR3 is 13 amino acids.